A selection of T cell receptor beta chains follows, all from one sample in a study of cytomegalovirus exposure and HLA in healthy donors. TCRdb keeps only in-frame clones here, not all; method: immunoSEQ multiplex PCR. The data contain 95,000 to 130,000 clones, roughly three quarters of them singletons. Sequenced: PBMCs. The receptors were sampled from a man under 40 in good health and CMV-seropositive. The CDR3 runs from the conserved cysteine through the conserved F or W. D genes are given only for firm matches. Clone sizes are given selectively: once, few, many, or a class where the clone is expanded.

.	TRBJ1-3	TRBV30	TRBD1	TGTGCCTGGAGTTCCGGGACAGGGGGCACTGGAAACACCATATATTTT	CAWSSGTGGTGNTIYF
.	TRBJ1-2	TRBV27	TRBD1	TGTGCCAGCAGTTTACAGGGGGGCTATGGCTACACCTTC	CASSLQGGYGYTF
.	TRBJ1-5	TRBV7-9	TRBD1	TGTTCCAGCAGCTTAGCGTGGGACAGAACCAATCAGCCCCAGCATTTT	CSSSLAWDRTNQPQHF
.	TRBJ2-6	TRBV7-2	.	TGTGCCAGCAGTCAGGGTACTGGGGCCAACGGCCTGACTTTC	CASSQGTGANGLTF
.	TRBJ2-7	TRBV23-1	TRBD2	TGCGCCAGCAGTCTCCCCGGTAGCGGGAGGGAGTACGAGCAGTACTTC	CASSLPGSGREYEQYF
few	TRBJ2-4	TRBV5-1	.	TGCGCCAGCAGCTCTCTCACAGGGTATGCCATTCAGTACTTC	CASSSLTGYAIQYF
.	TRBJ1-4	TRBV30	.	TGTGCCTGGTCTAACGATTCTAATGAAAAACTGTTTTTT	CAWSNDSNEKLFF
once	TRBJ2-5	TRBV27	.	TGTGCCAGCAGTCCATGGGGCAGCCAAGAGACCCAGTACTTC	CASSPWGSQETQYF
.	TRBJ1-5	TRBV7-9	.	TGTGCCAGCAGCCCCGTAGGGACGGGAGATCAGCCCCAGCATTTT	CASSPVGTGDQPQHF
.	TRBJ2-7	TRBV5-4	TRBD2	TGTGCCAGCAGTTCCGCTAGCGGGAGGGATGAGCAGTACTTC	CASSSASGRDEQYF
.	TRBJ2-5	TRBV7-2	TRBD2	TGTGCCAGCAGCGCAAGGCTAGCGGCTCCACAAGAGACCCAGTACTTC	CASSARLAAPQETQYF
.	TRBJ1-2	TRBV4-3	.	TGCGCCAGCAGCCAAGATTTCAGGGGTATCTATGGCTACACCTTC	CASSQDFRGIYGYTF
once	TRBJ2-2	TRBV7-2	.	TGTGCCAGCAGCACCTCGGGGGACCACACCGGGGAGCTGTTTTTT	CASSTSGDHTGELFF
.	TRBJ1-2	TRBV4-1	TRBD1	TGCGCCAGCAGCCCCGGTACAGGGGGCCGAACTACTAACTATGGCTACACCTTC	CASSPGTGGRTTNYGYTF
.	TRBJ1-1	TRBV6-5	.	TGTGCCAGCAGCTTTAATCGGGGAACTGAAGCTTTCTTT	CASSFNRGTEAFF
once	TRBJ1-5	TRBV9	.	TGTGCCAGCAGCCCGACCGGGGTCAATCAGCCCCAGCATTTT	CASSPTGVNQPQHF
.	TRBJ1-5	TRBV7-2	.	TGTGCCAGCAGCCCACCGGGAGGGTCGGCCTATCAGCCCCAGCATTTT	CASSPPGGSAYQPQHF
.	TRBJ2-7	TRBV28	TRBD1	TGTGCCAGCAGTTTCTCACTTGGTCCGGGACAGGGCTACGAGCAGTACTTC	CASSFSLGPGQGYEQYF
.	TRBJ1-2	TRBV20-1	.	TGCAGTGCCGTGGACTCCTATGGCTACACCTTC	CSAVDSYGYTF
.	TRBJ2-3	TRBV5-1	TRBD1	TGCGCCAGCAGCCCGGGACAGGATGGGCCAGATACGCAGTATTTT	CASSPGQDGPDTQYF
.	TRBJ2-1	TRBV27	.	TGTGCCAGCAGCAGGGGGGCACTAGGACACAATGAGCAGTTCTTC	CASSRGALGHNEQFF
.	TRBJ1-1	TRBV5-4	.	TGTGCCAGCAGCCCTCCCGGGGAAGACACTGAAGCTTTCTTT	CASSPPGEDTEAFF
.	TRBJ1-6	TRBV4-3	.	TGCGCCAGCAGCCAGGGGAGCTCACCCCTCCACTTT	CASSQGSSPLHF
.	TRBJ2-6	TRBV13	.	TGTGCCAGCAGCCGTTCAGGGTTCTCTGGGGCCAACGTCCTGACTTTC	CASSRSGFSGANVLTF
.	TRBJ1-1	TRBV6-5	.	TGTGCCAGCAGTTCCGACACACTGAACACTGAAGCTTTCTTT	CASSSDTLNTEAFF
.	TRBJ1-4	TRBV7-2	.	TGTGCCAGCAGCCTAGTTGTAGGGGCTAATGAAAAACTGTTTTTT	CASSLVVGANEKLFF
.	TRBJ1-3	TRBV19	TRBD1	TGTGCCAGTAGAAACAGGGGCTCTGGAAACACCATATATTTT	CASRNRGSGNTIYF
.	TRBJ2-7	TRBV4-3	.	TGCGCCAGCAGCCAGGGGACATCCTACGAGCAGTACTTC	CASSQGTSYEQYF
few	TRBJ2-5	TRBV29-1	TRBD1	TGCAGCGTGGGACAGGGCCGTGATGCGACCCAGTACTTC	CSVGQGRDATQYF
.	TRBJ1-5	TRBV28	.	TGTGCCAGCAGTCCCACTCATAAAGATCTGAGGAGCAATCAGCCCCAGCATTTT	CASSPTHKDLRSNQPQHF
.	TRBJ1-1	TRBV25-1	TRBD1	TGTGCCAGCAGTGTAGGACAGGGGCGAACTGAAGCTTTCTTT	CASSVGQGRTEAFF
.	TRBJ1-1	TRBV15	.	TGTGCCACCAGCACGACAGACAACACTGAAGCTTTCTTT	CATSTTDNTEAFF
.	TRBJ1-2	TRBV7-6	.	TGTGCCAGCAGCCTACAGGGCGACTATGGCTACACCTTC	CASSLQGDYGYTF
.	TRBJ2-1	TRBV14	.	TGTGCCAGCAGCCCACATCTCGACAATGAGCAGTTCTTC	CASSPHLDNEQFF
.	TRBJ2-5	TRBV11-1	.	TGTGCCAGCAGCCCGCAAGAGACCCAGTACTTC	CASSPQETQYF
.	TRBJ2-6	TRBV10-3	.	TGTGCCATCAGTCCCGTTTGGGGGCTAGGTGGGGCCAACGTCCTGACTTTC	CAISPVWGLGGANVLTF
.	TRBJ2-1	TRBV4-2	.	TGTGCCAGCAGCCAATACACAGGGCCCCACAATGAGCAGTTCTTC	CASSQYTGPHNEQFF
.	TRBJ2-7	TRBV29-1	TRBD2	TGCAGTAAGACTAGCGGGAAATACGAGCAGTACTTC	CSKTSGKYEQYF
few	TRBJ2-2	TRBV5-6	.	TGTGCCAGCAGCTACCGTCCGGTATTCGCGAACACCGGGGAGCTGTTTTTT	CASSYRPVFANTGELFF
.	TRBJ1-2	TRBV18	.	TGTGCCAGCTCACTCACAGGAAACTATGGCTACACCTTC	CASSLTGNYGYTF
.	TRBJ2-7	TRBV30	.	TGTGCCTGGAGTGTATCCTACGAGCAGTACTTC	CAWSVSYEQYF
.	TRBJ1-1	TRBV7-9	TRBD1	TGTTCCAGCAGCTTAGCGAAGGGACAGGGGGCTACTGAAGCTTTCTTT	CSSSLAKGQGATEAFF
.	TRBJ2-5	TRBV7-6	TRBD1	TGTGCCAGCAGCACCCGACAGGGTGGGGAGACCCAGTACTTC	CASSTRQGGETQYF
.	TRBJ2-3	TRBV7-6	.	TGTGCCAGCAGTTTTAGAGCGGGCCGCACAGATACGCAGTATTTT	CASSFRAGRTDTQYF
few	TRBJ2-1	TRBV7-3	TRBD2	TGTGCCAGCAGACAACTAGCGGGGGGCTACAATGAGCAGTTCTTC	CASRQLAGGYNEQFF
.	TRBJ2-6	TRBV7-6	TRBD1	TGTGCCAGCAGCAACGGACAGGGGGCTACTGGGGCCAACGTCCTGACTTTC	CASSNGQGATGANVLTF
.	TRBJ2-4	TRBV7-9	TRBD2	TGTGCCAGCAGCCCCCCAGCGGGGGGGCCCAAAAACATTCAGTACTTC	CASSPPAGGPKNIQYF
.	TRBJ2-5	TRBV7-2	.	TGTGCCAGCAGCCTACTAGGGAGGGAGACCCAGTACTTC	CASSLLGRETQYF
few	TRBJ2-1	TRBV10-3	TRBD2	TGTGCCATCTGGCCGGGGACTAGCGGGAGGGCCAGCCATGAGCAGTTCTTC	CAIWPGTSGRASHEQFF
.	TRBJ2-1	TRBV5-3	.	TGTGCCAGAAGCTCAGGGTGGACCTCCTACAATGAGCAGTTCTTC	CARSSGWTSYNEQFF
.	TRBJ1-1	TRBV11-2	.	TGTGCCAGTCGTTTTGGACAGATGAACACTGAAGCTTTCTTT	CASRFGQMNTEAFF
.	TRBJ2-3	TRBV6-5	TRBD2	TGTGCCAGCAGTTATTCTCGGACTAGCGGATATACGCAGTATTTT	CASSYSRTSGYTQYF
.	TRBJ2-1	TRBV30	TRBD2	TGTGCCTGGAGTATGCAGCGGGAGGATGAGCAGTTCTTC	CAWSMQREDEQFF
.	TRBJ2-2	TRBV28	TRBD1	TGTGCCAGCAACAGGGGCGGGGAGCTGTTTTTT	CASNRGGELFF
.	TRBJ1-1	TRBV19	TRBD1	TGTGCCAGTAGTTACAGGGGGGACACTGAAGCTTTCTTT	CASSYRGDTEAFF
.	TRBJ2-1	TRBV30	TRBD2	TGTGCCTGGAATGGACTAGCGGGAGTAGGCTCCTACAATGAGCAGTTCTTC	CAWNGLAGVGSYNEQFF
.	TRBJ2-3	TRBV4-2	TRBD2	TGTGCCAGCAGCCAAGATTTGGCTAGCGGGGCTAGCACAGATACGCAGTATTTT	CASSQDLASGASTDTQYF
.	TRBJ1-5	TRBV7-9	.	TGTGCCAGCAGCCCCTCCGGACCCGACAGCAGCAATCAGCCCCAGCATTTT	CASSPSGPDSSNQPQHF